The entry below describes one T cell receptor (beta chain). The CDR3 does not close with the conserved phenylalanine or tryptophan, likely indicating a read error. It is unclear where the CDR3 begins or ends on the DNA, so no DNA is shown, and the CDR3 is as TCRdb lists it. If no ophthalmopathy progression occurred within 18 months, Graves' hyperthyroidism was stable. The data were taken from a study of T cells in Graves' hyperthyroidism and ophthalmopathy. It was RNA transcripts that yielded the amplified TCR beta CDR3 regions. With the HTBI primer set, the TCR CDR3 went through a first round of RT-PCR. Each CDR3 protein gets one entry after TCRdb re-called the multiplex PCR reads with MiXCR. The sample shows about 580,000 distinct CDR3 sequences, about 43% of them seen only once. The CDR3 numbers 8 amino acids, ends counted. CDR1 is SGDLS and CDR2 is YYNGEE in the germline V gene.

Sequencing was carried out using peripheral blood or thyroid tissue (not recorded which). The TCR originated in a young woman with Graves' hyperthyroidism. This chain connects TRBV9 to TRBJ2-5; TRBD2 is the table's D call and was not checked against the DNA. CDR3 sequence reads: CASSVAAG.